This is a list of T cell receptor beta chains from one sample in a study of T-cell memory formation after mild COVID-19. TCRdb reprocessed the 5' RACE reads via MiXCR and lists one record per CDR3 protein. The sample yields some 300,000 distinct CDR3 sequences, 20% to 25% seen once. Material: PBMCs or a T cell subset sorted from them (not recorded which). Receptors were obtained from a man younger than 35 who had mild COVID-19 (a few samples of this study predate the infection). Cell type and time point are not known. Both conserved end residues are part of each CDR3. D genes are given only for firm matches. Size is stated for part of the rows, as once, few or many counts, or as a class when the clone is expanded.

D	size	V	J	CDR3	DNA
NA	NA	TRBV12-3/TRBV12-4	TRBJ1-3	CASSVLSGTIGNTIYF	TGTGCCAGCAGTGTACTCAGCGGGACTATCGGAAACACCATATATTTT
TRBD1	few	TRBV4-1	TRBJ1-5	CASSQGGGGDSFFGNQPQHF	TGCGCCAGCAGCCAAGGAGGAGGTGGGGACAGTTTTTTTGGCAATCAGCCCCAGCATTTT
NA	few	TRBV6-5	TRBJ1-1	CASSYAGTMNTEAFF	TGTGCCAGCAGTTACGCGGGGACAATGAACACTGAAGCTTTCTTT
TRBD1	NA	TRBV20-1	TRBJ1-2	CSVRGGHDYGYTF	TGCAGTGTCAGGGGGGGCCACGATTATGGCTACACCTTC
NA	few	TRBV4-3	TRBJ1-1	CASSQDRSLEAFF	TGCGCCAGCAGCCAAGATAGGTCACTTGAAGCTTTCTTT
TRBD2	NA	TRBV12-3/TRBV12-4	TRBJ2-2	CASKPGLAGGRGTGELFF	TGTGCCAGCAAACCGGGACTAGCGGGGGGGCGTGGCACCGGGGAGCTGTTTTTT
TRBD1	NA	TRBV12-3/TRBV12-4	TRBJ2-1	CASSMGQYNEQFF	TGTGCCAGCAGTATGGGACAGTACAATGAGCAGTTCTTC
NA	few	TRBV7-9	TRBJ2-5	CASSSPKGTETQYF	TGTGCCAGCAGCTCGCCTAAGGGGACAGAGACCCAGTACTTC
NA	NA	TRBV7-3	TRBJ2-3	CASSLNGGLDTQYF	TGTGCCAGCAGCTTAAATGGGGGTTTGGATACGCAGTATTTT
TRBD2	NA	TRBV19	TRBJ2-1	CASSILADDNEQFF	TGTGCCAGTAGTATACTAGCGGACGACAATGAGCAGTTCTTC
TRBD2	NA	TRBV18	TRBJ2-3	CASSPRVGTSVDTQYF	TGTGCCAGCTCACCCAGAGTCGGGACTAGCGTAGATACGCAGTATTTT
NA	many	TRBV6-2/TRBV6-3	TRBJ1-1	CASSYLYTTEAFF	TGTGCCAGCAGTTATCTATACACCACTGAAGCTTTCTTT
TRBD2	NA	TRBV6-6	TRBJ2-5	CASTPIAGGQETQYF	TGTGCCAGCACTCCAATAGCGGGGGGGCAAGAGACCCAGTACTTC
NA	NA	TRBV10-2	TRBJ2-1	CASSELPPTARTQYNEQFF	TGCGCCAGCAGTGAGTTACCGCCGACAGCCCGAACACAATACAATGAGCAGTTCTTC
NA	once	TRBV7-7	TRBJ2-2	CASSLVGPYGGGELFF	TGTGCCAGCAGCTTGGTTGGCCCCTACGGCGGCGGGGAGCTGTTTTTT
NA	NA	TRBV6-5	TRBJ2-1	CASSYSPGDIPRFF	TGTGCCAGCAGTTACTCCCCGGGGGACATACCTCGGTTCTTC
NA	once	TRBV5-6	TRBJ1-2	CASSPGVSGYTF	TGTGCCAGCAGCCCGGGGGTCTCAGGCTACACCTTC
NA	NA	TRBV7-3	TRBJ2-1	CASSLNRERNEQFF	TGTGCCAGCAGCTTAAATCGGGAACGGAATGAGCAGTTCTTC
NA	NA	TRBV4-3	TRBJ1-6	CASSQEGSSNSPLHF	TGCGCCAGCAGCCAAGAAGGCAGCTCTAATTCACCCCTCCACTTT
NA	NA	TRBV6-5	TRBJ1-6	CASSYRSLNNSPLHF	TGTGCCAGCAGTTACCGCAGTCTCAATAATTCACCCCTCCACTTT
NA	few	TRBV12-3/TRBV12-4	TRBJ2-3	CASLAGPRDTQYF	TGTGCCAGCCTAGCCGGCCCTAGAGATACGCAGTATTTT
TRBD2	NA	TRBV9	TRBJ2-1	CASSSPSGGLTYNEQFF	TGTGCCAGCAGCTCCCCTAGCGGGGGCCTAACCTACAATGAGCAGTTCTTC
NA	NA	TRBV24-1	TRBJ2-2	CATSDLARGGVLDTGELFF	TGTGCCACCAGTGATTTGGCTAGAGGGGGGGTTTTGGACACCGGGGAGCTGTTTTTT
TRBD1	NA	TRBV4-3	TRBJ1-6	CASSQDQSLRDRGYNSPLHF	TGCGCCAGCAGCCAAGATCAAAGTCTGAGGGACAGGGGCTATAATTCACCCCTCCACTTT
TRBD1	once	TRBV12-3/TRBV12-4	TRBJ1-1	CASSRQGVSMNTEAFF	TGTGCCAGCAGTAGACAGGGAGTGTCCATGAACACTGAAGCTTTCTTT
NA	many	TRBV7-2	TRBJ2-5	CASSTWTPPETQYF	TGTGCCAGCAGCACTTGGACGCCGCCAGAGACCCAGTACTTC
NA	NA	TRBV10-2	TRBJ2-5	CASSEKGRAQETQYF	TGCGCCAGCAGTGAGAAGGGCAGGGCCCAAGAGACCCAGTACTTC
NA	few	TRBV10-3	TRBJ1-2	CAISESSGPVYGYTF	TGTGCCATCAGTGAGTCCTCAGGGCCCGTCTATGGCTACACCTTC
NA	few	TRBV28	TRBJ2-1	CASSTLMGNEQFF	TGTGCCAGCAGCACACTCATGGGCAATGAGCAGTTCTTC
NA	NA	TRBV29-1	TRBJ1-2	CSVEAGGAAEGYTF	TGCAGCGTTGAAGCGGGTGGCGCAGCTGAGGGCTACACCTTC
NA	few	TRBV6-5	TRBJ1-1	CASSYQGHMNTEAFF	TGTGCCAGCAGTTACCAAGGACATATGAACACTGAAGCTTTCTTT
TRBD2	few	TRBV28	TRBJ2-4	CASRPTGGYLKNIQYF	TGTGCCAGCAGACCGACGGGGGGTTACCTCAAAAACATTCAGTACTTC
NA	few	TRBV14	TRBJ1-6	CASSQDRGSPLHF	TGTGCCAGCAGCCAAGACAGGGGTTCACCCCTCCACTTT
NA	NA	TRBV7-6	TRBJ2-3	CASSPTGYYSRGTDTQYF	TGTGCCAGCAGCCCAACAGGGTATTACAGCCGAGGCACAGATACGCAGTATTTT
NA	NA	TRBV30	TRBJ2-4	CAWNPRRWGPKNIQYF	TGTGCCTGGAACCCCCGGCGGTGGGGGCCTAAAAACATTCAGTACTTC
TRBD1	few	TRBV11-2	TRBJ2-2	CASSFSAEGASETGELFF	TGTGCCAGCAGCTTTTCCGCCGAGGGGGCCTCCGAAACCGGGGAGCTGTTTTTT
TRBD1	NA	TRBV27	TRBJ1-1	CASKTGTLGTEAFF	TGTGCCAGCAAGACAGGGACGTTGGGGACTGAAGCTTTCTTT
NA	few	TRBV20-1	TRBJ1-6	CSAREVYNSPLHF	TGCAGTGCTAGAGAAGTCTATAATTCACCCCTCCACTTT
TRBD2	few	TRBV29-1	TRBJ2-3	CSVEVVAGGGGTQYF	TGCAGCGTTGAAGTCGTAGCGGGGGGCGGGGGTACGCAGTATTTT
TRBD1	NA	TRBV6-2/TRBV6-3	TRBJ1-5	CASSLTGGSYTQPQHF	TGTGCCAGCAGTTTGACAGGGGGCTCATATACACAGCCCCAGCATTTT